This TCR beta chain was profiled in a study of post-analysis software for immune sequencing data. General study results and limits: Compared against controls, patients with multiple sclerosis displayed significantly lower normalized Chao1 diversity. Roughly five TRBV segments, including TRBV5-6, TRBV5-1 and TRBV20-1, were more frequent in patients than controls.

Unique molecular identifiers had been added to the TCR beta cDNA libraries. Starting from roughly 1.1 to 9.2 million T cells, the study yielded a few hundred thousand cDNA molecules. From the PCR reads, TCRdb called clonotypes with MiXCR, one entry per CDR3 protein. The sample holds some 260,000 distinct CDR3 sequences, 36% seen once. This CDR3 is built from 13 residues. The V end lost 5 bases, the J end lost 5 bases, and 12 bases lay between the germline ends. Germline CDR1 reads SGHVS; CDR2 reads FQNEAQ. With regard to this clonotype: Its antigen is unidentified.

The receptor was derived from a girl aged 10 to 17 with multiple sclerosis. The chain recombines TRBV7-8 with TRBJ2-5, with unresolved D. Sequencing was done on a sample of blood. The CDR3 DNA is TGTGCCAGCAGCCTATCCGCTGGCGAGACCCAGTACTTC. As protein: CASSLSAGETQYF.